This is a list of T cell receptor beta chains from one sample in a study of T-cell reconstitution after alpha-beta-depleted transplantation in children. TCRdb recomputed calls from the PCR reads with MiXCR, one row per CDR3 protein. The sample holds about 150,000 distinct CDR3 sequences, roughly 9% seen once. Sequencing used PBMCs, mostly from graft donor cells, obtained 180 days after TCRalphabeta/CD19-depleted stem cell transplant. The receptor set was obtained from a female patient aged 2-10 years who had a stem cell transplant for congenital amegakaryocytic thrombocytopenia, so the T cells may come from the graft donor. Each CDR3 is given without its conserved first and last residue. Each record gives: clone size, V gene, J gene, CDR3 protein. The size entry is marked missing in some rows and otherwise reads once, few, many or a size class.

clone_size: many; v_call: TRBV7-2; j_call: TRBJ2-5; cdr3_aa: ASSLAGTRRETQY
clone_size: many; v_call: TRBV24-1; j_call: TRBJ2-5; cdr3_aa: ATSESRREPQY
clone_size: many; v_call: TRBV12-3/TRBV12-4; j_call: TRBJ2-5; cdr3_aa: ASSGDYNQETQY
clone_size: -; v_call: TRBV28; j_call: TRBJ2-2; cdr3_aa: ASTFGGANTEELF
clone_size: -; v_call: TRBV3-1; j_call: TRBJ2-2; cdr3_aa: ASSQGVFTGELF
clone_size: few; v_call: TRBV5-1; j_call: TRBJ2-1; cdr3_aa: ASSLGQGGYNEQF
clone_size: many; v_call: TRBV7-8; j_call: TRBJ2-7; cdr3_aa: ASTLPQVPYEQY
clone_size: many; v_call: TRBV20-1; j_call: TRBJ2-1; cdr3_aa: SARDSGGVQILLYNEQF
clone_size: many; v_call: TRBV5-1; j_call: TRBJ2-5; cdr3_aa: ASSRSLETQY
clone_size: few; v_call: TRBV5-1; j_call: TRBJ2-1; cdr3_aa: ASQRLAGGPGEQF
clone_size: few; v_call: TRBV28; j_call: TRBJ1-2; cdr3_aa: ASSLGLRRGYT
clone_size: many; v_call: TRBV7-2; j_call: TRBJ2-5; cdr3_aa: ASSPISETQY
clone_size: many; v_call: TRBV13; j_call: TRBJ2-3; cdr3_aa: ASSLTSGGEDTQY
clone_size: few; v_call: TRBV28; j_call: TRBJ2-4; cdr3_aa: ASSPGLAGGKNIQY
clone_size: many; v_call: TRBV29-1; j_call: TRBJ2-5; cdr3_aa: SVGLAGGQETQY
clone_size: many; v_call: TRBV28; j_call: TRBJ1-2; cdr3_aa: ASSYGAVRYGYT
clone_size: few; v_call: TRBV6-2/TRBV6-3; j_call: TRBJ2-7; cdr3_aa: ASRGLAGPSSYEQY
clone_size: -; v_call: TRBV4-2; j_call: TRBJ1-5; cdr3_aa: AISPGGGGGNQPQH
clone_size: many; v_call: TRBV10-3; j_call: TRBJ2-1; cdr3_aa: AISESPSGSYNEQF
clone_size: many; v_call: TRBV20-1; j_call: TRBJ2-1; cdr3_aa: SASPSVSSYNEQF
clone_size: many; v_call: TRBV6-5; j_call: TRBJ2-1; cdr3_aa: ASSYGQYNEQF
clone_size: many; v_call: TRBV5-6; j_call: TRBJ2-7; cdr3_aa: ASGRSEQY
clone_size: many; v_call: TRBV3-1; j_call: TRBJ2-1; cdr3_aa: ASSRRTGLAGGAGGQF
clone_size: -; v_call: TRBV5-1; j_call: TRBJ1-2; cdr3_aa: ASSFGTNDGYT
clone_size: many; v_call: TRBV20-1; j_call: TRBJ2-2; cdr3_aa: SARRTGELF
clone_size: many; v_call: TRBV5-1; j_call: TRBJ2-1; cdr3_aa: ASSLGGGGREQF
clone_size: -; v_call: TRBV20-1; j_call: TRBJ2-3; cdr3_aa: SAGASTDTQY
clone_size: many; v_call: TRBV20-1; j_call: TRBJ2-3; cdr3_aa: SARLAASTDTQY
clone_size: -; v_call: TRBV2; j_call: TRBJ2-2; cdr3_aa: ASSEPSGAPGELF
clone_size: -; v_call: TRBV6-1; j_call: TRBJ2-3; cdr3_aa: ASISRRGCGTQY
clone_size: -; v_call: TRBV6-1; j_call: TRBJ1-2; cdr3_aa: ASSEALYGYT
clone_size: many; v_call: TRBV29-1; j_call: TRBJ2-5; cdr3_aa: SVDQQGFKRKTQY
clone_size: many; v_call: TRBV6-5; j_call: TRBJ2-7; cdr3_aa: ASRGLGGTHFYEQY
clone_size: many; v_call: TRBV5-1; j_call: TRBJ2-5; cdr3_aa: ASSLAAAGDQETQY
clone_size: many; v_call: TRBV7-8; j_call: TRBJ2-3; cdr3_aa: ASSVRKGGWLATDTQY
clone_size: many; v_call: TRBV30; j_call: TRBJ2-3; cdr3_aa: AWSVRSTQY
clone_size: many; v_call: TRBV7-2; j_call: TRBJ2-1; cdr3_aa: ASSTGSRGEQF
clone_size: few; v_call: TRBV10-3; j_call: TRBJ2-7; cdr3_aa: AISSDRDDEQY
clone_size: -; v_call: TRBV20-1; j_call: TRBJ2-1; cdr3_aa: SATPSYNEQF
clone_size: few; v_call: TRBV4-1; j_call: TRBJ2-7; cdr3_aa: ASSQVLWTVYEQY
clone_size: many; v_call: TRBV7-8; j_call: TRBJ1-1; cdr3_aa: ASSSTELNTEAF
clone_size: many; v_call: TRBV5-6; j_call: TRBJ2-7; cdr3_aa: ASSRTSGQDEQY
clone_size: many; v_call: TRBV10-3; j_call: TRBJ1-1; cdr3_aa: AIRVNTEAF
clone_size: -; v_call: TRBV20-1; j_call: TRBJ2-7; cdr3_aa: SASEGQY
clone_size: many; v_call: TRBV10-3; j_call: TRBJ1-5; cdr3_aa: AISESSFPRGRGNQPQH